One sample yielded the 11 T cell receptor beta chains listed below, sequenced in a study of blood T cell repertoires in COVID-19. Sequencing used immunoSEQ multiplex PCR; TCRdb keeps in-frame clones, though not all of them. The sample lists about 500,000 clones; roughly 89% were seen once. Sequenced: peripheral blood. Receptors originate from a young man with COVID-19, enrolled during active disease.

The chain combines TRBV15 with TRBJ1-2, with D perhaps TRBD1 (5 bases). The CDR3 loop spans 15 amino acids. Looked up from germline, CDR1 is LNHNV and CDR2 is YYDKDF (reference sequence). Trimming left V 0 bases short and J 5 bases short, with 13 bases between. CDR3 DNA sequence: TGTGCCACCAGCAGAGAGGTCAGGGCGTCTTATGGCTACACCTTC. Translated: CATSREVRASYGYTF.

The chain recombines TRBV27 with TRBJ1-5, with unresolved D. Trimming took 5 bases from V and 1 from J, leaving 12 bases between them. This CDR3 has 15 amino acids. Germline V gives CDR1 MNHEY, CDR2 SMNVEV (reference sequence). CDR3 sequence (DNA): TGTGCCAGCAGTCCCGAGGGTGTAAGCAATCAGCCCCAGCATTTT. It is translated as CASSPEGVSNQPQHF.

This clone has only one observation. The V call is TRBV7-8, the J call TRBJ2-7; unclear D gene. The CDR3 totals 14 residues. V dropped 3 bases and J dropped 0 bases, with 9 bases sitting between them. Germline loops: CDR1 SGHVS, CDR2 FQNEAQ. CDR3 nucleotides: TGTGCCAGCAGCTTGAGTCCTACCTCCTACGAGCAGTACTTC. The encoded protein is CASSLSPTSYEQYF.

This clone was seen a few times. The chain has TRBV5-1 and TRBJ1-1, with TRBD1 as a possible D gene (6 bases). CDR1 SGHRS and CDR2 YFSETQ come from the germline V gene. CDR3 length equals 14 residues. The ends were cut back, 4 bases at V and 4 bases at J, with 14 bases in the middle. The CDR3: CASSPGGRITEAFF. In nucleotides, the CDR3 is TGCGCCAGCAGCCCGGGGGGGCGGATCACTGAAGCTTTCTTT.

The V gene is TRBV4-1, the J gene TRBJ2-1; D not resolved. Between the trimmed V and J ends, which lost 0 bases and 4 bases, there was a span of 13 bases. The CDR3 spans 16 residues. Germline V gene lookup returns CDR1 MGHRA and CDR2 YSYEKL. CDR3 in amino acids: CASSQDLGVRYNEQFF. The CDR3 coding sequence is TGCGCCAGCAGCCAAGATCTAGGAGTCAGATACAATGAGCAGTTCTTC.

Of note for this clone: At one end, the junction sequence differs from germline, possibly due to a read error. The rearrangement uses TRBV11-2 and TRBJ2-7; 10 bases are shared with TRBD2. This CDR3 has 15 amino acids. Per the germline V gene, CDR1 is SGHAT and CDR2 is FQNNGV. The CDR3 here is CASSNLTPGTSVEEF. CDR3 sequence (DNA): TGTGCCAGCAGCAACCTGACCCCCGGGACTAGCGTCGAAGAATTC.

The chain recombines TRBV6-1 with TRBJ2-2, with a tentative D call TRBD1 (6 bases). Germline CDR1 and CDR2: MNHNS and SASEGT. V was cut by 1 base and J by 3 bases, with 9 bases left in between. This CDR3 spans 15 amino acids. Here the CDR3 reads CASSEVTGYTGELFF. CDR3 nucleotides: TGTGCCAGCAGTGAAGTCACAGGGTACACCGGGGAGCTGTTTTTT.

The CDR3 protein is CASSLVGVHEQYF. The CDR3 nucleotides are TGCGCCAGCAGCTTGGTAGGGGTGCACGAGCAGTACTTC. J is TRBJ2-7 and V is TRBV5-1; tentative D call: TRBD1 (5 bases). V was shortened by 0 bases and J by 5 bases, with 9 bases between the two germline ends. This CDR3 spans 13 amino acids. CDR1 is SGHRS, CDR2 YFSETQ, per germline. Complete variable domain (other parts from reference TRBV5-1 and TRBJ2-7): KAGVTQTPRYLIKTRGQQVTLSCSPISGHRSVSWYQQTPGQGLQFLFEYFSETQRNKGNFPGRFSGRQFSNSRSEMNVSTLELGDSALYLCASSLVGVHEQYFGPGTRLTVT.

This clone was observed once. The chain has TRBV27 and TRBJ1-1, with TRBD1 identical over 7 bases. J was trimmed by 1 base and V by 2 bases; bases with no gene match: 1. In germline, CDR1 is MNHEY, CDR2 SMNVEV (reference sequence). The CDR3 is 14 residues long. DNA of the CDR3: TGTGCCAGCAGTTTAGGGACAGCGAACACTGAAGCTTTCTTT. This codes for CASSLGTANTEAFF.

The CDR3 DNA follows: TGTGCCAGCAGCTTTACAGCTAGCAATCAGCCCCAGCATTTT. It codes for CASSFTASNQPQHF. J is TRBJ1-5 and V is TRBV7-2; D not resolved. Trimming stripped 3 bases from V and 0 bases from J, with 6 bases between. The CDR3 extends over 14 amino acids. Per germline, CDR1 SGHTA and CDR2 FQGNSA.

The V call is TRBV7-8, the J call TRBJ2-1, with D possibly matching TRBD2 (5 bases). In germline, CDR1 is SGHVS, CDR2 FQNEAQ. There are 15 residues in the CDR3. The V end was cut by 5 bases, the J end by 8 bases, with 19 bases between. The CDR3 bases are TGTGCCAGCAGCCTTAGGGAGCTAGTTGGTGATGAGCAGTTCTTC. Translation: CASSLRELVGDEQFF.